This T cell receptor beta chain stems from a study of control samples from healthy donors and cancer patients. Data came from immunoSEQ multiplex PCR; TCRdb stores just in-frame clones and leaves some out. The table has hundreds of thousands of clones, 90% seen once. CDR3 length: 14 residues. CDR1 and CDR2 from the germline V gene are SEHNR and FQNEAQ (reference sequence). Between the trimmed V and J ends, which lost 2 bases and 7 bases, there was a span of 11 bases. The sample taken for sequencing was PBMCs. The source is a man aged 40-50 years with head and neck cancer. The chain recombines TRBV7-9 with TRBJ2-2; D not resolved. The CDR3 region is CASSLLSLSGELFF. The CDR3 bases are TGTGCCAGCAGCTTATTAAGTCTCAGCGGGGAGCTGTTTTTT.